A single sample is the source of the 32 T cell receptor beta chains below, sequenced in a study of blood T cells in healthy people across ages. Through a sample-barcoded 5' primer and a J-beta primer mix, a second PCR was run for roughly 6 to 12 cycles. TCRdb re-called the 5' RACE reads with MiXCR, one entry per CDR3 protein. The sample yields 950,000 to 1,200,000 distinct CDR3 sequences, 35% to 45% seen once. The specimen was blood. The receptors stem from a man aged 18 to 29 in good health.

The V call is TRBV3-1, the J call TRBJ2-1; D remains ambiguous. This CDR3 has 15 residues. The germline V gene has CDR1 LGHDT and CDR2 YNNKEL (reference sequence). The V end was cut by 0 bases, the J end by 9 bases, with 15 bases between. In DNA form, the CDR3 reads TGTGCCAGCAGCCAAGATCTTGTGGCCACGGGTGAGCAGTTCTTC. It is translated as CASSQDLVATGEQFF.

This chain links TRBV4-3 with TRBJ2-5; 7 nucleotides agree with TRBD1. Germline loops: CDR1 LGHNA, CDR2 YSLEER. The V gene end was trimmed by 0 bases and the J gene end by 11 bases; junction bases not matched to a gene: 15. The CDR3 extends over 16 amino acids. The DNA of the CDR3 is TGCGCCAGCAGCCAAGAACTTGACAGGGTCGAGCATGAGCAGTACTTC. Amino acids: CASSQELDRVEHEQYF.

V is TRBV27 and J is TRBJ2-3; D unclear. The germline V gene has CDR1 MNHEY and CDR2 SMNVEV (reference sequence). The CDR3 consists of 10 residues. The ends were cut back, 8 bases at V and 8 bases at J, with 8 bases in the middle. The CDR3 loop reads CASQRGTQYF. The CDR3 DNA reads TGTGCCAGCCAAAGAGGTACGCAGTATTTT.

This clonotype was found a few times. The J gene is TRBJ2-7, the V gene TRBV10-3, with D unclear. CDR1 and CDR2 from the germline V gene are ENHRY and SYGVKD. V was trimmed by 6 bases and J by 4 bases, leaving 13 bases between them. The CDR3 length is 13 residues. The CDR3: CAIRNGDGYEQYF. DNA for the CDR3: TGTGCCATCAGGAACGGAGATGGTTACGAGCAGTACTTC.

The rearrangement joins TRBV7-6 to TRBJ2-2; D is unclear. This CDR3 contains 14 residues. The germline V gene encodes CDR1 SGHVS and CDR2 FNYEAQ. Trimming shortened V by 5 bases and J by 5 bases, and 12 bases separated the two germline ends. Here the CDR3 reads CASSDARQTGELFF. The CDR3 DNA reads as TGTGCCAGCAGCGACGCCCGTCAAACCGGGGAGCTGTTTTTT.

The gene calls are TRBV24-1 and TRBJ2-3; 9 nucleotides align to TRBD2. Per germline, CDR1 KGHDR and CDR2 SFDVKD. The CDR3 covers 16 residues. V was clipped by 4 bases and J by 1 base; unmatched bases: 5. The CDR3 sequence is CATSDPSGAGTDTQYF. The CDR3 DNA reads as TGTGCCACCAGTGACCCTAGCGGGGCCGGCACAGATACGCAGTATTTT.

The chain joins TRBV7-8 to TRBJ1-3; perhaps TRBD1 as D (5 bases). The CDR3 contains 18 residues. V was clipped by 8 bases and J by 0 bases, with 23 bases between them. Per germline, CDR1 SGHVS and CDR2 FQNEAQ. The CDR3 region has the DNA TGTGCCAGCGGGCCCATCCGGGGGGACCAAGTCTCTGGAAACACCATATATTTT. Protein sequence: CASGPIRGDQVSGNTIYF.

This clonotype was found a few times. The chain couples TRBV29-1 to TRBJ2-1, with TRBD2 as a possible D gene (5 bases). Germline V gene sequence: CDR1 SQVTM, CDR2 ANQGSEA. CDR3 length: 14 amino acids. The V end lost 3 bases, the J end lost 9 bases, and 18 bases lay between the germline ends. This CDR3 reads CSVEGLARRGEQFF. The CDR3 coding sequence is TGCAGCGTTGAGGGTTTGGCGAGACGGGGTGAGCAGTTCTTC.

This clonotype was detected a few times. The gene calls are TRBV12-3 or TRBV12-4 and TRBJ1-1; D call uncertain. The CDR3 consists of 13 residues. Trimming took off 7 bases at V and 6 bases at J, with 15 bases between the two ends. CDR3 in amino acids: CASTDSGMAEAFF. The CDR3 DNA is TGTGCCAGCACCGACTCCGGGATGGCTGAAGCTTTCTTT.

A note on this clonotype: This may come from a read error, since a much larger clone is one base off. This chain uses TRBV4-1 with TRBJ2-3; D not certain. The CDR3 sequence is 12 residues long. The germline V gene encodes CDR1 MGHRA and CDR2 YSYEKL. CDR3 region: CAGSQGGNTQYF. The CDR3 DNA sequence: TGCGCCGGCAGCCAAGGTGGGAATACGCAGTATTTT.

As for this clonotype: A read error is possible here, since a much larger clone lies one base away. The chain couples TRBV7-9 to TRBJ2-4; 8 nucleotides match TRBD1. The closer fit of TRBJ2-7 to the DNA end suggests the J call may be wrong. CDR3 length equals 14 residues. Germline loops: CDR1 SEHNR, CDR2 FQNEAQ (reference sequence). CDR3: CSSSSLGQGYEQYF. CDR3 bases: TGTTCCAGCAGCTCGCTAGGACAGGGATACGAGCAGTACTTC.

This chain connects TRBV20-1 to TRBJ1-1, with 12 bases aligning to TRBD1. V lost 1 base to trimming and J lost 3 bases; unmatched junction nucleotides: 6. CDR1 and CDR2 from the germline V gene are DFQATT and SNEGSKA (reference sequence). CDR3 size: 16 residues. The CDR3, as DNA: TGCAGTGCTAGAGTCCCCGGGACAGGGGGCTACACTGAAGCTTTCTTT. As protein: CSARVPGTGGYTEAFF.

The chain recombines TRBV5-6 with TRBJ1-1; D is perhaps TRBD1 (5 bases). V gave up 5 bases and J gave up 7 bases, with 15 bases separating them. The germline V gene encodes CDR1 SGHDT and CDR2 YYEEEE. The CDR3 extends over 13 amino acids. This chain's CDR3 is CASSGDLGGEAFF. In nucleotides, the CDR3 is TGTGCCAGCAGTGGGGACTTAGGAGGTGAAGCTTTCTTT. Drawing the rest from reference TRBV5-6 and TRBJ1-1, the complete variable domain is DAGVTQSPTHLIKTRGQQVTLRCSPKSGHDTVSWYQQALGQGPQFIFQYYEEEERQRGNFPDRFSGHQFPNYSSELNVNALLLGDSALYLCASSGDLGGEAFFGQGTRLTVV.

This clonotype occurred many times. The rearrangement links TRBV7-2 to TRBJ2-5; D unclear. Germline assignment: CDR1 SGHTA and CDR2 FQGNSA. The CDR3 runs to 13 residues. Trimming removed 1 base at V and 4 bases at J, with 7 bases between. CDR3 DNA: TGTGCCAGCAGCTTAGAACTGGGAGAGACCCAGTACTTC. It yields the protein CASSLELGETQYF.

The chain recombines TRBV29-1 with TRBJ1-1; 8 bases are shared with TRBD1. The trim removed 7 bases at V and 5 bases at J, leaving 9 bases unmatched. Germline lookup yields CDR1 SQVTM and CDR2 ANQGSEA. The CDR3 spans 13 residues. The CDR3 sequence: CSGARQGWTEAFF. The DNA for the CDR3 is TGCAGCGGCGCAAGACAGGGGTGGACTGAAGCTTTCTTT. The entire variable domain, with the rest obtained from reference TRBV29-1 and TRBJ1-1, is as follows: SAVISQKPSRDICQRGTSLTIQCQVDSQVTMMFWYRQQPGQSLTLIATANQGSEATYESGFVIDKFPISRPNLTFSTLTVSNMSPEDSSIYLCSGARQGWTEAFFGQGTRLTVV.

The chain joins TRBV5-1 to TRBJ2-7, with D possibly matching TRBD1 (6 bases). Per the germline V gene, CDR1 is SGHRS and CDR2 is YFSETQ. Trimming took off 5 bases at V and 7 bases at J, with 16 bases between the two ends. The CDR3 has 13 residues. The CDR3 sequence is CASRDSIYNEQYF. The CDR3 coding sequence is TGCGCCAGCAGGGACAGTATATACAATGAGCAGTACTTC.

V and J are TRBV5-1 and TRBJ1-1, with 10 nucleotides matching TRBD1. Germline V lookup: CDR1 SGHRS, CDR2 YFSETQ. With 4 bases clipped from V and 5 bases from J, the junction kept 8 bases outside the gene matches. The CDR3 has 15 residues. CDR3 DNA: TGCGCCAGCAGCCTTCGACAGGGGGCGGCGACTGAAGCTTTCTTT. It translates to CASSLRQGAATEAFF.

V is TRBV12-3 or TRBV12-4 and J is TRBJ2-2; TRBD2 matches at 11 bases. Trimming cost V 5 bases and J 7 bases; bases outside gene matches: 6. The CDR3 has 15 amino acids. The chain's CDR3 is CASSPYGTSGGELFF. CDR3 sequence (DNA): TGTGCCAGCAGTCCCTACGGGACTAGCGGCGGGGAGCTGTTTTTT.

This clonotype was recorded a few times. This chain uses TRBV6-6 with TRBJ1-2, with 7 bases that match TRBD1. The CDR3 extends over 15 amino acids. CDR1 and CDR2 from the germline V gene are MNHNY and SVGAGI (reference sequence). The ends lost 6 bases at V and 1 base at J; junction bases unmatched: 8. The CDR3 loop is CASSLGTAINYGYTF. For the CDR3, the DNA is TGTGCCAGCAGCCTGGGGACAGCTATTAACTATGGCTACACCTTC.

The chain combines TRBV20-1 with TRBJ1-6; no firm D call. This CDR3 is 12 amino acids long. Trimming cost V 1 base and J 11 bases, with 9 bases left between them. Germline loops: CDR1 DFQATT, CDR2 SNEGSKA (reference sequence). Here the CDR3 DNA reads TGCAGTGCTAGAGCTCAATCCGCACCCCTCCACTTT. This translates into CSARAQSAPLHF.

The chain combines TRBV6-5 with TRBJ1-1; D not resolved. Looked up from germline, CDR1 is MNHEY and CDR2 is SVGAGI. The V end was cut by 3 bases, the J end by 8 bases, with 16 bases between. The CDR3 has 14 amino acids. CDR3: CASSYGPPSREAFF. For the CDR3, the DNA is TGTGCCAGCAGTTATGGCCCCCCCAGCAGGGAAGCTTTCTTT.

This clonotype was seen just once. The V and J genes are TRBV10-3 and TRBJ1-1, with TRBD1 as a possible D gene (5 bases). The germline CDR1 and CDR2 sequences are ENHRY and SYGVKD. Deletions cut 4 bases from V and 11 bases from J, with 20 bases between. The CDR3 has 14 amino acids. CDR3 sequence: CAISALGRGLDAFF. The CDR3 bases are TGTGCCATCAGTGCGCTTGGGAGGGGACTGGATGCTTTCTTT.

The genes are TRBV20-1 and TRBJ2-1; 9 bases line up with TRBD2. Germline V gives CDR1 DFQATT, CDR2 SNEGSKA (reference sequence). The CDR3 extends over 15 amino acids. With 0 bases clipped from V and 7 bases from J, the junction kept 7 bases outside the gene matches. CDR3 loop: CSARDDQRGVNEQFF. CDR3 DNA: TGCAGTGCTAGAGATGATCAGCGGGGGGTAAATGAGCAGTTCTTC.

The chain combines TRBV20-1 with TRBJ1-2; 9 bases align to TRBD1. The germline V gene has CDR1 DFQATT and CDR2 SNEGSKA (reference sequence). V lost 3 bases and J lost 4; bases outside the gene matches: 9. The CDR3 has 15 amino acids. In nucleotides, the CDR3 is TGCAGTGCTAGGACCGGGACAGGGCCTCGCTATGGCTACACCTTC. Translated, it gives CSARTGTGPRYGYTF.

The genes are TRBV20-1 and TRBJ1-6, with unresolved D. CDR1 is DFQATT, CDR2 SNEGSKA, per germline (reference sequence). The ends were cut back, 3 bases at V and 0 bases at J, with 12 bases in the middle. The length of the CDR3 is 16 residues. CDR3 bases: TGCAGTGCTAGCTCTAGTGATTACTCCTATAATTCACCCCTCCACTTT. Translated, it gives CSASSSDYSYNSPLHF.

The chain employs TRBV4-3 and TRBJ2-3, with D tentatively TRBD1 (5 bases). Deletions cut 4 bases from V and 0 bases from J, with 11 bases between. The CDR3 runs to 15 residues. Germline V CDR1 and CDR2: LGHNA, YSLEER. The DNA of the CDR3 is TGCGCCAGCAGCCGACAGAGTACTAGCACAGATACGCAGTATTTT. Protein sequence: CASSRQSTSTDTQYF.

The table lists this clonotype with a count of one. The chain is built from TRBV7-9 and TRBJ2-1, with a tentative D call TRBD1 (5 bases). This CDR3 has 16 amino acids. V was pared by 5 bases and J by 7 bases, with 21 bases between. Germline V gives CDR1 SEHNR, CDR2 FQNEAQ (reference sequence). CDR3 sequence: CASSLMDTAWGNEQFF. DNA for the CDR3: TGTGCCAGCAGCCTCATGGACACGGCCTGGGGAAATGAGCAGTTCTTC.

This clonotype has more than one count but fewer than ten. This chain connects TRBV2 to TRBJ1-2, with D hard to call. Germline V CDR1 and CDR2: SNHLY, FYNNEI. Between the trimmed V and J ends, which lost 0 bases and 1 base, there was a span of 3 bases. The CDR3 totals 13 residues. In nucleotides, the CDR3 is TGTGCCAGCAGTGAAGCGATTAACTATGGCTACACCTTC. This gives the protein CASSEAINYGYTF.

At least ten counts were recorded for this clonotype. The chain uses TRBV5-1 and TRBJ1-5; a weak D match, TRBD1 (6 bases). The germline V gene encodes CDR1 SGHRS and CDR2 YFSETQ. The ends were cut back, 0 bases at V and 3 bases at J, with 10 bases in the middle. There are 15 residues in the CDR3. The CDR3 region has the DNA TGCGCCAGCAGCTTGGGGGACATACCCAATCAGCCCCAGCATTTT. Translated, it gives CASSLGDIPNQPQHF.

This clonotype was detected a few times. V is TRBV6-1 and J is TRBJ2-7, with D unclear. The V end lost 6 bases, the J end lost 3 bases, and 15 bases lay between the germline ends. The germline V gene encodes CDR1 MNHNS and CDR2 SASEGT. This CDR3 spans 14 amino acids. CDR3 nucleotide sequence: TGTGCCAGCAGCATAGGTAGAAACTACTACGAGCAGTACTTC. Translated: CASSIGRNYYEQYF.

The chain uses TRBV3-1 and TRBJ2-3; D remains unclear. Germline CDR1 is LGHDT and CDR2 is YNNKEL (reference sequence). Trimming pared 4 bases from V and 0 bases from J, leaving 8 bases between. This CDR3 is built from 14 residues. CDR3 DNA: TGTGCCAGCAGCCCAGACTTTAGCACAGATACGCAGTATTTT. Translated: CASSPDFSTDTQYF.

This rearrangement joins TRBV7-8 to TRBJ1-6; D gene ambiguous. The germline V gene has CDR1 SGHVS and CDR2 FQNEAQ. V was cut by 6 bases and J by 10 bases, with 22 bases left in between. This CDR3 is 16 amino acids long. The CDR3 region is CASSSLAGSSRSPLHF. CDR3 DNA sequence: TGTGCCAGCAGTTCTTTAGCGGGGAGTTCACGGTCACCCCTCCACTTT.